This is a list of T cell receptor beta chains from one sample in a study of cytomegalovirus exposure and HLA in healthy donors. Here immunoSEQ multiplex PCR was the method, and the copy in TCRdb shows in-frame clones only, minus some. The sample shows 60,000 to 85,000 clones, about four fifths of them seen only once. Sequencing used PBMCs. These receptors all stem from a man aged 35-49 years in good health and CMV-seronegative. Both conserved end residues are trimmed from each CDR3. D genes are given only for firm matches.

V	D	J	CDR3
TRBV30	.	TRBJ1-1	AWSATRSNVLNTEAF
TRBV10-2	.	TRBJ2-7	ASSESSTVYEQY
TRBV6-1	.	TRBJ1-5	ASSDSGFQPQH
TRBV30	.	TRBJ1-4	AWSSSQGTGEKLF
TRBV19	TRBD1	TRBJ2-5	ASSLGTGRSGFRETQY
TRBV13	TRBD2	TRBJ2-1	ASSPRGEGSNEQF
TRBV11-1	TRBD2	TRBJ2-1	ASSLGTSSEQF
TRBV18	.	TRBJ1-1	ASSDPGDIRAF
TRBV28	TRBD2	TRBJ2-3	ASSPPSGGGSADTQY
TRBV6-5	TRBD1	TRBJ1-1	ASSRDDRVDTEAF
TRBV7-9	.	TRBJ1-5	SSSSQGSQPQH
TRBV5-1	.	TRBJ1-5	ASSPTGGYQPQH
TRBV28	TRBD2	TRBJ2-1	ASSLVASGSYNEQF
TRBV7-9	.	TRBJ2-7	SSSLGRGLSSYEQY
TRBV28	.	TRBJ1-1	ASRVGGNTEAF
TRBV2	.	TRBJ1-1	ASRRGSNTEAF
TRBV5-5	.	TRBJ2-3	ASSLAPTGQDTQY
TRBV10-3	TRBD1	TRBJ2-7	AISETQQGASYEQY
TRBV4-2	TRBD2	TRBJ2-1	ASSKQTSGGYNEQF
TRBV6-5	.	TRBJ2-3	ASSSRSAVLTDTQY
TRBV7-8	.	TRBJ2-7	ASSLGVLEEQY
TRBV10-3	.	TRBJ2-3	AIGKGADSDTQY
TRBV5-1	.	TRBJ2-3	ASSFSSTDTQY
TRBV9	TRBD2	TRBJ2-3	ASSVEGLAGVGDSTDTQY
TRBV6-5	TRBD2	TRBJ2-1	ASSSPGLAGLEQF
TRBV29-1	TRBD1	TRBJ1-2	SEGGDRGGYT
TRBV6-1	.	TRBJ2-3	ASSENGFVRSDTQY
TRBV25-1	TRBD1	TRBJ1-2	ASSEGTGGGNGYT
TRBV5-4	TRBD1	TRBJ1-1	ASSSPTGGVTEAF
TRBV2	TRBD2	TRBJ2-5	ASRTSGSRETQY
TRBV19	.	TRBJ1-2	ASNTGYGYT
TRBV30	TRBD1	TRBJ2-7	AWSSRGQGARWDREQY
TRBV9	TRBD2	TRBJ2-1	ASSVVGRAPYNEQF
TRBV6-6	.	TRBJ1-2	ASILDRQDYGYT
TRBV29-1	.	TRBJ2-3	SVEKRGPSTDTQY
TRBV19	TRBD2	TRBJ2-7	ASSAGVKYEQY
TRBV7-8	TRBD1	TRBJ2-7	ASSLPLRTGTYEQY
TRBV7-2	TRBD2	TRBJ2-1	ASSPQILAVLNEQF
TRBV19	.	TRBJ1-3	ASLLRGSGNTIY
TRBV7-2	.	TRBJ1-5	ASSFTGWGNQPQH
TRBV27	TRBD2	TRBJ2-1	ASSLTSGDNEQF
TRBV6-5	TRBD2	TRBJ2-1	ASTQSGSSYNEQF